This T cell receptor (beta chain) was identified during a study of blood T cell repertoires in COVID-19. Looking at the study overall: Samples taken during acute and convalescent COVID-19 were collected in the United States, Italy and Spain.

Original analysis: By means of reference gene primer amplification, nucleated cell counts were estimated. Assay used: immunoSEQ multiplex PCR; TCRdb lists only in-frame clones, some missing. V and J calls and clone size follow that table, whereas D and trimming were derived from the DNA. The sample holds around 260,000 clones, around 86% seen once. CDR3 size: 16 residues. The V end lost 0 bases, the J end lost 1 base, and 12 bases lay between the germline ends. Per germline, CDR1 GTSNPN and CDR2 SVGIG (reference sequence). This clone was counted once. The gene calls are TRBV30 and TRBJ2-2; D might be TRBD2 (6 bases). The receptor's source is a man between 18 and 29 years old with active or convalescent COVID-19. The sequenced sample consisted of peripheral blood. CDR3 region: CAWSVRGPLNTGELFF. DNA for the CDR3: TGTGCCTGGAGTGTGCGGGGACCGCTGAACACCGGGGAGCTGTTTTTT.